One and the same sample provided the 5 T cell receptor beta chains below, sequenced in a study of cytomegalovirus exposure and HLA in healthy donors. Assay: immunoSEQ multiplex PCR; the TCRdb copy retains only in-frame clones and omits some. The sample shows 150,000 to 200,000 clones, around nine tenths of them seen only once. Sequenced input: PBMCs. These receptor sequences come from a woman aged 25-40 years in good health and CMV-seronegative.

This clone was detected many times. V and J are TRBV5-1 and TRBJ2-4, with 8 bases fitting TRBD2. CDR1 and CDR2 (germline): SGHRS, YFSETQ. The J segment lost 0 bases and the V segment lost 0 bases, leaving 14 bases of the junction unmatched. The CDR3 contains 20 residues. DNA of the CDR3: TGCGCCAGCAGCTTGGATCTGGGTTCTAGCGGGCTTCTAGCCAAAAACATTCAGTACTTC. It translates to CASSLDLGSSGLLAKNIQYF.

The rearrangement links TRBV19 to TRBJ1-5, with TRBD1 as a possible D gene (6 bases). The CDR3 length is 15 residues. Germline V gene lookup returns CDR1 LNHDA and CDR2 SQIVND (reference sequence). The germline V and J ends were trimmed by 8 bases and 6 bases, with 20 bases remaining between them. CDR3 sequence reads: CASLQTGFSGQPQHF. The CDR3 nucleotides are TGTGCCAGTCTTCAAACAGGGTTTTCTGGTCAGCCCCAGCATTTT.

The V call is TRBV4-1, the J call TRBJ2-7, with a possible D match to TRBD1 (5 bases). V shed 2 bases and J shed 2 bases, with 10 bases lying between them. CDR3 length: 14 residues. CDR1 MGHRA and CDR2 YSYEKL come from the germline V gene. The CDR3 protein is CASSQQSDTYEQYF. DNA for the CDR3: TGCGCCAGCAGCCAACAATCGGACACCTACGAGCAGTACTTC.

This clone was counted between two and nine times. The rearrangement links TRBV4-2 to TRBJ1-5; TRBD1 matches at 7 bases. The V gene's germline CDR1 is LGHNA and CDR2 YNFKEQ. Trimming took 0 bases from V and 3 from J; bases not matched to a gene: 5. CDR3 length: 16 amino acids. CDR3: CASSQEATGYNQPQHF. In nucleotides, the CDR3 is TGTGCCAGCAGCCAAGAGGCGACAGGGTACAATCAGCCCCAGCATTTT.

V usage is TRBV30 and J usage is TRBJ2-3; the D gene is possibly TRBD2 (5 bases). Trimming took off 1 base at V and 2 bases at J, with 10 bases between the two ends. The CDR3 is 14 amino acids. Germline loops: CDR1 GTSNPN, CDR2 SVGIG (reference sequence). This CDR3 is CAWSDGVNTDTQYF. The CDR3 DNA sequence: TGTGCCTGGAGTGACGGGGTGAACACAGATACGCAGTATTTT.